The present entry profiles one T cell receptor (beta chain) with its context. This clone has just a few counts. Its target antigen remains unknown. Base qualities are not recorded, but no much larger clone differs from it by a single base. This same CDR3 is encoded by further DNA sequences in the sample. CD8 naive samples were obtained by positive selection for CCR7 among CD45RO-negative cells, yielding a CD45RA+CCR7+ population from which TemRA cells were excluded. Healthy HIV-negative adults with no recently reported acute infections or vaccinations were included as donors. Every donor was a Caucasian adult residing in Nashville, Tennessee, USA. After blood collection by leukapheresis, PBMCs were isolated using Ficoll-Histopaque density gradient centrifugation and then cryopreserved in the vapor phase of liquid nitrogen. Analytical flow cytometry was used to check the purity and quantity of each magnetically sorted T cell population. From each sorted fraction, genomic DNA was isolated and quantified by UV absorbance on a Nanodrop 2000c.

The data belong to a study of shared clonotypes between healthy human individuals (dated by TCRdb to 2019 to 2021). Study-level background: The cohort comprised two women and a few men aged 18 to 49 years. The study deeply sequenced blood TCR repertoires of about five healthy adults to estimate repertoire size and the extent of clonotype sharing between individuals. Each donor's leukapheresis produced roughly between about 0.85 and 10 billion PBMCs. For each donor, three plates each were used for CD4 naive and CD4 memory, two plates were used for CD8 naive, and one plate was used for CD8 memory. To increase sequencing depth and limit assay-specific biases, TCR repertoire library preparation and sequencing were carried out by different laboratories using diverse techniques.

Overall study results and their limits: Only blood was sampled, and tissue TCR repertoires likely differ from those in blood. Compared with non-shared clonotypes, the clonotypes found in all four sorted-subset donors had higher generation probabilities. Rarefaction of sorted-subset datasets indicated incomplete sequencing despite the large sequencing depth. Estimated clonotype richness was generally larger for naive than for memory subsets. Across four donors, around 5% of naive CD4, approximately 3.6% of naive CD8, about 2.3% of memory CD4, and approximately 0.42% of memory CD8 clonotypes were shared. Based on pairwise subsampling, the degree of clonotype sharing among donors was expected to be affected by sequencing depth. The genetic and exposure-history diversity represented was limited by the small number of donors.

The V end loses 2 bases and the J end loses 4 bases, and a stretch of 9 bases separates them. CDR1 and CDR2 (SGHNT, YYREEE) derive from the germline V gene (reference sequence). The CDR3 goes from the cysteine to the phenylalanine over 13 residues. Kept here is only the CDR3 DNA, which spans 39 bases and is read in frame from base 1. Using the deep immunoSEQ assay, multiplex PCR amplified TCR CDR3 regions from genomic DNA. For each cell subset, the extracted genomic DNA was distributed evenly across all wells of several immunoSEQ 96-well plates, and each plate served as one replicate. For sorted subsets, approximately 210 ng of genomic DNA, equivalent to 30,000 or so T cell genomes, went into each replicate PCR. Purified libraries were quantified with a Qubit 3.0 fluorometer, sized on a Bioanalyzer 2100, and re-quantified with the KAPA Library Quantification kit. A separate single-read 150-cycle Illumina NextSeq 550 flow cell was used to sequence each immunoSEQ 96-well plate. As for the authors' bioinformatics: Because the immunoSEQ output held only junctional sequences and lacked quality scores, the filtering could not match the filtering applied to full-length reads. Sequences were annotated with PyIR, a Python wrapper for IgBLAST v1.9, using IMGT germline references to assign V/J genes and CDR3. Reads were filtered out if the reads had weak V/J assignments (E-value above 1e-6), no CDR3, stop codons, out-of-frame junctions, or ambiguous translated residues. A V3J clonotype was defined by an identical inferred V gene, J gene, and CDR3 amino acid sequence. To compute the percentage overlap between repertoires, the number of shared unique clonotypes was divided by the size of the smaller repertoire. Repertoire richness was assessed with RTK rarefaction, the Chao1 estimator, and Recon v2.1 estimates of unobserved clonotypes. For all TCRbeta clonotypes obtained by the gDNA method from four donors, generation probabilities were computed with OLGA. Sourced from immuneACCESS, this table was stored by TCRdb with only in-frame sequences that have V and J called. A share of the clones is absent; for the studies checked, an unresolved V gene accounts for under half, and the remainder has no known explanation. Clone size and V and J calls were adopted from that table, with D and trimming inferred from the DNA. This sample is represented by hundreds of thousands of clones; approximately 96% of them were singletons. Less than 0.12% of the sample goes to the ten largest clones.

The chain links TRBV5-4 with TRBJ1-1, and perhaps TRBD1 as D gene, on 5 matching bases. This TCR derives from a woman in her twenties or thirties in good health. The specimen was naive CD8+ T cells sorted from blood. Sample cell subset or site, as interpreted from the label and publication: CD45RA+CCR7+. The CDR3 protein: CASSFFGGTEAFF. In nucleotides, the sequence is TGTGCCAGCAGCTTCTTTGGGGGCACTGAAGCTTTCTTT.